The clone carrying this T cell receptor beta chain was detected once. Its target is not known. V lost 5 bases and J lost 8, with 18 bases in between. Germline V gene data show CDR1 as GTSNPN and CDR2 as SVGIG (reference sequence). The length of the CDR3 is 14 residues. This sample stems from a study of cytomegalovirus exposure and HLA in healthy donors. Study overall: Among over 300 genotyped donors, roughly 81% fell in the Caucasian-associated ancestry cluster.

The PCR employed 60 Vbeta primers together with 13 Jbeta primers. Original methodology: An analysis that came later counted roughly 80 million unique TCR beta chains, 10 million to 12 million shared. The method was immunoSEQ multiplex PCR; TCRdb's version includes in-frame clones alone and lacks a portion of them. V and J calls plus clone size are reproduced from that table; the DNA served to infer D and trimming. Among around 190,000 clones listed, around 73% were seen once. Study findings and constraints: Reportedly, diagnosis of cytomegalovirus status by the classifier showed high specificity and sensitivity.

What was sequenced was PBMCs. This chain uses TRBV30 with TRBJ2-2; possible D gene TRBD2, 7 bases. This sequence was found in a woman in her 30s in good health and CMV-seronegative. CDR3 amino acids: CAWLTRAGAGELFF. CDR3 in DNA: TGTGCCTGGTTGACCCGCGCGGGGGCGGGGGAGCTGTTTTTT.